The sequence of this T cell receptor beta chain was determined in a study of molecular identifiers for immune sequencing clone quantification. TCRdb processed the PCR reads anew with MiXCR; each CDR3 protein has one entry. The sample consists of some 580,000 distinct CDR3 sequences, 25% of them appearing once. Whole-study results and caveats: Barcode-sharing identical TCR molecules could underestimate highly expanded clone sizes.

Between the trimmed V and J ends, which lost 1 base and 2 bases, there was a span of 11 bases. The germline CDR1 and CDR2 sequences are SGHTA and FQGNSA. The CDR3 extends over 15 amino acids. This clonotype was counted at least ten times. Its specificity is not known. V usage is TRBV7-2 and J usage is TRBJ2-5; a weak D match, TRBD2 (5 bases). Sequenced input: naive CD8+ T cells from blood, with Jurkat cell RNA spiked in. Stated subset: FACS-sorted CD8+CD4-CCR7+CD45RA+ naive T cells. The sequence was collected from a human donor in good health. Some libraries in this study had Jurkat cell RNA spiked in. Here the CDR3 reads CASSLVAGIQETQYF. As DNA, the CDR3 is TGTGCCAGCAGCTTAGTCGCCGGGATTCAAGAGACCCAGTACTTC.